This is a list of T cell receptor beta chains from one sample in a study of shared clonotypes between healthy human individuals. The method was immunoSEQ multiplex PCR; TCRdb's version includes in-frame clones alone and lacks a portion of them. The sample comprises 1 million to 1.2 million clones, 77% of which are singletons, and approximately 0.95% rests with the top ten. Source material: memory CD4+ T cells from PBMCs. The receptors originated from a man aged 18 to 30 in good health. Some clones in this sample may be carry-over from other donors' samples. The CDR3 runs from the conserved cysteine through the conserved F or W. A D gene is named only where the DNA matches it firmly. The size entry is marked missing in some rows and otherwise reads once, few, many or a size class.

CDR3aa | CDR3nt | d_gene | abundance | j_gene | v_gene
CASSPWTLGTEAFF | TGTGCCAGCAGTCCATGGACTTTGGGGACTGAAGCTTTCTTT | NA | once | TRBJ1-1 | TRBV28
CASSLAEGAGNTIYF | TGCGCCAGCAGCTTGGCCGAAGGGGCGGGCAACACCATATATTTT | NA | NA | TRBJ1-3 | TRBV5-1
CATSREGQAQPQHF | TGTGCCACCAGCAGAGAGGGACAGGCGCAGCCCCAGCATTTT | TRBD1 | few | TRBJ1-5 | TRBV15
CASSPSGRSYNEQFF | TGCGCCAGCAGCCCATCAGGGCGGAGCTACAATGAGCAGTTCTTC | NA | NA | TRBJ2-1 | TRBV5-1
CASSGNRYNQPQHF | TGTGCCAGCAGTGGTAACAGGTACAATCAGCCCCAGCATTTT | NA | once | TRBJ1-5 | TRBV2
CATSRAHREGPQHF | TGTGCCACCAGCAGGGCTCACAGGGAGGGGCCCCAGCATTTT | NA | few | TRBJ1-5 | TRBV15
CASSSGNRLGKTGELFF | TGTGCCAGCAGCTCCGGTAATCGGCTGGGTAAGACCGGGGAGCTGTTTTTT | NA | NA | TRBJ2-2 | TRBV5-5
CASGLQGESGYTF | TGTGCTAGTGGGCTACAGGGAGAAAGTGGCTACACCTTC | NA | NA | TRBJ1-2 | TRBV12-5
CASSLWGEQYF | TGTGCCAGCAGCTTATGGGGGGAGCAGTACTTC | NA | NA | TRBJ2-7 | TRBV7-9
CASSWGTGYEQYF | TGCGCCAGCAGCTGGGGGACAGGGTACGAGCAGTACTTC | TRBD1 | NA | TRBJ2-7 | TRBV5-1
CASSPRSYNEQFF | TGTGCCAGCAGTCCCCGGTCGTACAATGAGCAGTTCTTC | NA | NA | TRBJ2-1 | TRBV7-9
CASSQEGLAGGNEQFF | TGTGCCAGCAGCCAAGAGGGGCTAGCGGGAGGAAATGAGCAGTTCTTC | TRBD2 | NA | TRBJ2-1 | TRBV4-2
CASSFNSDRTEAFF | TGTGCCAGCAGCTTCAATTCGGACCGGACTGAAGCTTTCTTT | NA | NA | TRBJ1-1 | TRBV11-2
CASSLPGLAGGETQYF | TGTGCCAGCAGCCTCCCGGGACTAGCGGGAGGAGAGACCCAGTACTTC | TRBD2 | few | TRBJ2-5 | TRBV27
CASSPVAGELFF | TGTGCCAGCAGTCCCGTCGCCGGGGAGCTGTTTTTT | NA | NA | TRBJ2-2 | TRBV28
CASSLSLAGGVYEQYF | TGTGCCAGCAGCTTGTCCCTAGCGGGAGGAGTCTACGAGCAGTACTTC | TRBD2 | NA | TRBJ2-7 | TRBV5-4
CASSLEGFNYGYTF | TGTGCCAGCAGCTTAGAGGGATTTAACTATGGCTACACCTTC | NA | NA | TRBJ1-2 | TRBV7-2
CASTPTDRREKLFF | TGTGCCAGCACCCCGACCGATAGGCGGGAAAAACTGTTTTTT | NA | few | TRBJ1-4 | TRBV28
CSVESGALSEQFF | TGCAGCGTTGAAAGCGGAGCCTTGTCAGAGCAGTTCTTC | NA | NA | TRBJ2-1 | TRBV29-1
CASSAGQGYSEQFF | TGTGCCAGCAGCGCGGGACAGGGTTATAGTGAGCAGTTCTTC | TRBD1 | NA | TRBJ2-1 | TRBV7-3
CASSLRGGALYGYTF | TGTGCCAGCAGCTTAAGGGGAGGGGCGCTCTATGGCTACACCTTC | NA | NA | TRBJ1-2 | TRBV7-3
CASSLGVSGSNTEAFF | TGCGCCAGCAGCTTGGGAGTATCCGGCTCCAACACTGAAGCTTTCTTT | NA | NA | TRBJ1-1 | TRBV5-1